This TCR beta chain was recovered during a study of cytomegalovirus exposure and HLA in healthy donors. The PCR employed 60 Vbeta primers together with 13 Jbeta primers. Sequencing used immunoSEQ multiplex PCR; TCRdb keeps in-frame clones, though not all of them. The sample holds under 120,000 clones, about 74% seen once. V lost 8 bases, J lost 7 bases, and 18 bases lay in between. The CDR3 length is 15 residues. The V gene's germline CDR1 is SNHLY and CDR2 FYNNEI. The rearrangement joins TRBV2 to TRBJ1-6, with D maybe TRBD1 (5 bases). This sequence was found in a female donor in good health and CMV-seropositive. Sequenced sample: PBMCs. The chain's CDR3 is CASGPDPDRNSPLHF. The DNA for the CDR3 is TGTGCCAGCGGCCCCGACCCCGACAGAAATTCACCCCTCCACTTT.